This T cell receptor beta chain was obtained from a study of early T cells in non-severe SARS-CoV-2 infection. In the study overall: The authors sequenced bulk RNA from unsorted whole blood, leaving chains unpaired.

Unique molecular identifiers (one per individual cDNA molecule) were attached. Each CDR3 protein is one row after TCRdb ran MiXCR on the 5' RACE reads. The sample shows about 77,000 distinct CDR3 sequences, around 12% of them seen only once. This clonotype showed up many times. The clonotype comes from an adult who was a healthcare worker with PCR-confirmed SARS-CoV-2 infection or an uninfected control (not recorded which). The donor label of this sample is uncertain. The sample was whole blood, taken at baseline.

In DNA, the CDR3 is TGCGCCAGCAGAATGGGGTCGACAGGGAACAATGAGCAGTTCTTC. Protein sequence: CASRMGSTGNNEQFF. The V call is TRBV5-1, the J call TRBJ2-1; 7 positions agree with TRBD1. Unmatched junction bases numbered 10, after V lost 5 bases and J lost 5 bases. There are 15 residues in the CDR3. Germline CDR1 and CDR2: SGHRS and YFSETQ.